These 2 T cell receptor beta chains originate from one sample sequenced in a study of T-cell reconstitution after alpha-beta-depleted transplantation in children. Unique molecular identifiers tagged the TCRbeta library. Each CDR3 protein gets one entry after TCRdb re-called the PCR reads with MiXCR. The sample consists of 300,000 to 400,000 distinct CDR3 sequences, about 16% of them appearing once. Sequencing was performed on PBMCs, mostly from graft donor cells, taken 360 days after TCRalphabeta/CD19-depleted stem cell transplant. All receptors come from a male patient aged 2-9 years who had a stem cell transplant for acute lymphoblastic leukemia, so the T cells may come from the graft donor.

CDR3 sequence: CASSTSGGVDTQYF. CDR3 nucleotide sequence: TGTGCCAGTAGTACATCAGGGGGGGTAGATACGCAGTATTTT. This chain joins TRBV19 and TRBJ2-3, with D tentatively TRBD1 or TRBD2 (7 bases each). The CDR3 totals 14 residues. The V gene lost 4 bases and the J gene lost 5 bases, with 13 bases spanning the gap. Germline CDR1 LNHDA, CDR2 SQIVND (reference sequence).

The rearrangement uses TRBV7-2 and TRBJ1-1; the D gene is possibly TRBD1 (6 bases). The length of the CDR3 is 15 residues. Germline V gene sequence: CDR1 SGHTA, CDR2 FQGNSA. V lost 1 base, J lost 5 bases, and 14 bases lay in between. The CDR3 bases are TGTGCCAGCAGCTTAGGCCGGGGGGCGCAGACTGAAGCTTTCTTT. Protein sequence: CASSLGRGAQTEAFF.